Listed below are T cell receptor beta chains from one sample, sequenced in a study of blood T cell repertoires in COVID-19. Method: immunoSEQ multiplex PCR; TCRdb's copy keeps in-frame clones and lacks some. This sample has about 110,000 clones, with 88% found just once. Sequenced: peripheral blood. Receptor source: a human donor in a cohort sampled during active COVID-19. CDR3s include the opening cysteine and the closing phenylalanine or tryptophan. Fields, in order: clone size, J gene, D gene, V gene, CDR3 protein, CDR3 DNA. A D gene is named only where the DNA matches it firmly. The listing skips clone size in some rows; elsewhere it reads once, few, many or a size class.

once,TRBJ2-7,TRBD2,TRBV29-1,CSVRTSGSYEQYF,TGCAGCGTTCGGACTAGCGGATCCTACGAGCAGTACTTC
NA,TRBJ1-2,TRBD1,TRBV29-1,CSGGQDDYGYTF,TGCAGCGGTGGACAGGACGACTATGGCTACACCTTC
NA,TRBJ1-2,TRBD1,TRBV5-1,CASSPGDRGKGYTF,TGCGCCAGCAGCCCCGGGGACAGGGGTAAGGGCTACACCTTC
NA,TRBJ1-1,TRBD1,TRBV5-1,CASSSSRQGVNTEAFF,TGCGCCAGCAGCTCCAGTCGACAGGGGGTGAACACTGAAGCTTTCTTT
NA,TRBJ1-1,NA,TRBV18,CASSRLRSTEAFF,TGTGCCAGCTCCCGCCTAAGATCCACTGAAGCTTTCTTT
NA,TRBJ2-2,TRBD1,TRBV28,CASSTLDRGLTGELFF,TGTGCCAGCAGTACCTTGGACAGGGGATTAACCGGGGAGCTGTTTTTT
once,TRBJ1-1,TRBD1,TRBV29-1,CSAWDRANTEAFF,TGCAGCGCCTGGGACAGGGCTAACACTGAAGCTTTCTTT
NA,TRBJ2-1,TRBD2,TRBV7-6,CASSLDLAGDYNEQFF,TGTGCCAGCAGCTTAGATCTAGCGGGGGATTACAATGAGCAGTTCTTC
NA,TRBJ1-1,NA,TRBV28,CASSLWQINTEAFF,TGTGCCAGCAGTTTGTGGCAGATAAACACTGAAGCTTTCTTT
NA,TRBJ2-7,NA,TRBV11-1,CASSLSTGAYEQYF,TGTGCCAGCAGCTTGAGTACGGGAGCCTACGAGCAGTACTTC
NA,TRBJ1-1,NA,TRBV10-3,CAVSIQGETEAFF,TGTGCCGTGAGTATTCAGGGCGAAACTGAAGCTTTCTTT
NA,TRBJ2-7,TRBD1,TRBV5-1,CASSSPGTGGLRSYEQYF,TGCGCCAGCAGCTCCCCCGGGACAGGGGGCTTGAGGAGCTACGAGCAGTACTTC
once,TRBJ2-3,NA,TRBV9,CASSVAVDTQYF,TGTGCCAGCAGCGTAGCAGTTGATACGCAGTATTTT
NA,TRBJ2-7,TRBD1,TRBV4-2,CASSRDGTGLTYEQYF,TGTGCCAGCAGCCGGGATGGGACAGGGCTTACCTACGAGCAGTACTTC
NA,TRBJ1-2,NA,TRBV6-5,CASSSWGEANYGYTF,TGTGCCAGCAGCTCCTGGGGCGAAGCTAACTATGGCTACACCTTC
NA,TRBJ2-4,NA,TRBV6-5,CASMGSIQYF,TGTGCCAGCATGGGGAGCATTCAGTACTTC
once,TRBJ1-1,TRBD1,TRBV24-1,CATSAHGDGTGGDITEAFF,TGTGCCACCAGTGCTCATGGTGACGGCACAGGGGGCGATATCACTGAAGCTTTCTTT
NA,TRBJ2-7,NA,TRBV19,CASNTGSGSYEQYF,TGTGCCAGCAATACAGGGTCCGGCTCCTACGAGCAGTACTTC
NA,TRBJ1-2,NA,TRBV2,CASSAPYSYGYTF,TGTGCCAGCAGTGCCCCTTATTCCTATGGCTACACCTTC
NA,TRBJ2-7,NA,TRBV24-1,CATSAGDSYEQYF,TGTGCCACCAGTGCAGGGGACTCCTACGAGCAGTACTTC
NA,TRBJ2-4,TRBD2,TRBV27,CASSLFSGGLAKNIQYF,TGTGCCAGCAGTTTATTTAGCGGGGGCCTAGCCAAAAACATTCAGTACTTC
NA,TRBJ2-3,NA,TRBV6-5,CASRDRRGRTDTQYF,TGTGCCAGCAGAGACCGGCGGGGACGCACAGATACGCAGTATTTT
NA,TRBJ2-1,NA,TRBV6-5,CASRDIGSYNEQFF,TGTGCCAGCAGGGACATCGGCTCCTACAATGAGCAGTTCTTC
NA,TRBJ1-5,TRBD1,TRBV19,CASSGQEDQPQHF,TGTGCCAGCTCTGGACAGGAAGATCAGCCCCAGCATTTT
NA,TRBJ2-2,TRBD2,TRBV19,CASSATSGGAVTGELFF,TGTGCCAGTAGTGCGACTAGCGGGGGGGCGGTCACCGGGGAGCTGTTTTTT
NA,TRBJ2-7,TRBD1,TRBV6-5,CASRGTGGNEQYF,TGTGCCAGCAGAGGGACAGGGGGGAACGAGCAGTACTTC
NA,TRBJ1-1,NA,TRBV9,CASSAPKAGENTEAFF,TGTGCCAGCAGCGCCCCTAAGGCAGGGGAGAACACTGAAGCTTTCTTT
NA,TRBJ1-5,TRBD1,TRBV28,CASKRAGGRGNQPQHF,TGTGCCAGCAAACGGGCAGGGGGTCGGGGCAATCAGCCCCAGCATTTT
NA,TRBJ2-3,NA,TRBV19,CASRSQWEEEGDTQYF,TGTGCCAGTAGAAGTCAGTGGGAGGAGGAGGGAGATACGCAGTATTTT
NA,TRBJ1-1,NA,TRBV30,CAWSTGHGSTEAFF,TGTGCCTGGAGTACCGGACATGGGTCCACTGAAGCTTTCTTT
NA,TRBJ2-7,TRBD2,TRBV2,CASAPPPRSGEKYEQYF,TGTGCCAGCGCCCCGCCGCCCCGGAGCGGGGAAAAATACGAGCAGTACTTC
once,TRBJ2-7,NA,TRBV18,CASSPAGAYEQYF,TGTGCCAGCTCACCAGCAGGGGCCTACGAGCAGTACTTC
NA,TRBJ2-2,TRBD2,TRBV9,CASRGTSGRGTGELFF,TGTGCCAGCAGAGGGACTAGCGGGAGAGGGACCGGGGAGCTGTTTTTT
NA,TRBJ2-3,TRBD2,TRBV24-1,CATYILPGTSGDRSGDTQYF,TGTGCCACCTATATCCTGCCAGGGACTAGCGGGGACCGCTCGGGAGATACGCAGTATTTT
few,TRBJ1-1,NA,TRBV6-6,CAAGAGNTEAFF,TGTGCCGCAGGGGCGGGGAACACTGAAGCTTTCTTT
few,TRBJ2-7,NA,TRBV6-5,CASMGRGPSYEQYF,TGTGCCAGCATGGGGCGGGGGCCTTCCTACGAGCAGTACTTC
NA,TRBJ2-7,NA,TRBV11-2,CASSLNYGGEQYF,TGTGCCAGCAGCTTAAATTACGGGGGCGAGCAGTACTTC
NA,TRBJ2-5,NA,TRBV19,CASSMGASGETQYF,TGTGCCAGTAGTATGGGGGCTAGCGGAGAGACCCAGTACTTC
NA,TRBJ1-5,NA,TRBV10-3,CAISGDEGIQPQHF,TGTGCCATCAGTGGGGATGAGGGTATCCAGCCCCAGCATTTT
NA,TRBJ1-1,TRBD1,TRBV2,CASTTPTGTAEAFF,TGTGCCAGCACCACGCCCACCGGGACAGCTGAAGCTTTCTTT
once,TRBJ2-7,NA,TRBV2,CASRGQSYEQYF,TGTGCCAGCAGAGGACAGTCCTACGAGCAGTACTTC
NA,TRBJ1-1,TRBD1,TRBV6-1,CASSEVGGTYTEAFF,TGTGCCAGCAGTGAAGTAGGGGGCACGTACACTGAAGCTTTCTTT
NA,TRBJ2-1,NA,TRBV27,CASSSAGSGNNEQFF,TGTGCCAGCAGTTCCGCAGGGTCCGGTAACAATGAGCAGTTCTTC
few,TRBJ2-2,TRBD1,TRBV2,CASSWDGTGTANTGELFF,TGTGCCAGCAGCTGGGACGGCACCGGGACAGCGAACACCGGGGAGCTGTTTTTT
once,TRBJ2-1,TRBD2,TRBV29-1,CSVNRPSGSSSEQFF,TGCAGCGTTAACAGGCCCAGCGGGAGTTCTTCTGAGCAGTTCTTC